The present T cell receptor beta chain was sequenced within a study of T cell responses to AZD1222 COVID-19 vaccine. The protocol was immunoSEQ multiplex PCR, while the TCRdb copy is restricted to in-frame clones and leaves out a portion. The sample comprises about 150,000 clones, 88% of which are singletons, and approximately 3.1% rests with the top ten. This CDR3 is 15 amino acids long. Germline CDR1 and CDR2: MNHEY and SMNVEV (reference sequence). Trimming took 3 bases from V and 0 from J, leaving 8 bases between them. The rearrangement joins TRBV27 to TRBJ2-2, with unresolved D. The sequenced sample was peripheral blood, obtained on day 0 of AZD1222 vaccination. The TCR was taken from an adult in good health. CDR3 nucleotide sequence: TGTGCCAGCAGTTTCGTCAGTTCGAACACCGGGGAGCTGTTTTTT. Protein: CASSFVSSNTGELFF.